The rows below give T cell receptor beta chains drawn from one sample of a study of cytomegalovirus exposure and HLA in healthy donors. Some clones are missing from TCRdb's copy, which holds only in-frame ones; the method was immunoSEQ multiplex PCR. The sample carries 130,000 or so clones, roughly 70% recorded once. The sample was PBMCs. These TCRs come from a young man in good health and CMV-seronegative. The CDR3 runs from the conserved cysteine through the conserved F or W. Fields, in order: CDR3 length, D gene, clone size, V gene, J gene, CDR3 protein, CDR3 DNA. A D gene is named only where the DNA matches it firmly. Size tells how often a clone was seen (once, few, many) or the class of an expanded clone, and some rows leave it out.

13	NA	NA	TRBV7-8	TRBJ1-6	CASTWTELSPLHF	TGTGCCAGTACCTGGACTGAGCTATCACCCCTCCACTTT
12	NA	NA	TRBV10-3	TRBJ1-2	CAIEEIGRGYTF	TGTGCCATCGAGGAGATTGGCCGTGGCTACACCTTC
15	NA	NA	TRBV7-3	TRBJ2-3	CASSLDSYSTDTQYF	TGTGCCAGCAGCTTAGACAGCTACTCCACAGATACGCAGTATTTT
14	TRBD1	NA	TRBV11-2	TRBJ1-1	CASSLVWGTDEAFF	TGTGCCAGCAGCTTAGTGTGGGGGACAGACGAAGCTTTCTTT
16	TRBD2	few	TRBV5-1	TRBJ2-5	CASSLFEAGGQETQYF	TGCGCCAGCAGCTTGTTTGAAGCGGGAGGCCAAGAGACCCAGTACTTC
13	NA	NA	TRBV27	TRBJ2-1	CASSSVSYNEQFF	TGTGCCAGCAGTTCGGTCTCCTACAATGAGCAGTTCTTC
15	TRBD1	NA	TRBV2	TRBJ2-7	CASSEGQGAFYEQYF	TGTGCCAGCAGTGAGGGACAGGGGGCCTTCTACGAGCAGTACTTC
14	TRBD2	few	TRBV6-5	TRBJ2-1	CASSASGKYNEQFF	TGTGCCAGCAGTGCTAGCGGTAAATACAATGAGCAGTTCTTC
16	TRBD2	NA	TRBV18	TRBJ2-7	CASSPPRLAGAYEQYF	TGTGCCAGCTCACCACCACGTCTAGCGGGGGCCTACGAGCAGTACTTC
17	TRBD2	few	TRBV4-1	TRBJ2-3	CASSQEILGLGEDTQYF	TGCGCCAGCAGCCAAGAAATCCTGGGACTAGGGGAAGATACGCAGTATTTT
15	NA	NA	TRBV19	TRBJ1-1	CASNERADSYTEAFF	TGTGCCAGTAACGAAAGGGCTGACAGTTACACTGAAGCTTTCTTT
17	TRBD2	NA	TRBV9	TRBJ2-1	CASSPPTSGSSYNEQFF	TGTGCCAGCAGCCCTCCGACTAGCGGGAGCTCCTACAATGAGCAGTTCTTC
11	NA	NA	TRBV5-4	TRBJ2-1	CASSFLGEQFF	TGTGCCAGCAGCTTTCTCGGTGAGCAGTTCTTC
16	NA	NA	TRBV7-7	TRBJ2-5	CASSSDSTLPKETQYF	TGTGCTAGCAGCTCCGACAGTACTCTTCCTAAAGAGACCCAGTACTTC
13	TRBD1	NA	TRBV2	TRBJ2-7	CASNIGTAYEQYF	TGTGCCAGCAATATCGGGACAGCTTACGAGCAGTACTTC
14	NA	NA	TRBV7-6	TRBJ1-5	CASSLDPGGQPQHF	TGTGCCAGCAGCTTAGACCCGGGTGGGCAGCCCCAGCATTTT
15	NA	NA	TRBV6-5	TRBJ1-2	CASSYSSWVRGGYTF	TGTGCCAGCAGTTACTCGAGCTGGGTACGGGGTGGCTACACCTTC
16	TRBD1	NA	TRBV10-2	TRBJ2-2	CASRTSGQGAVGELFF	TGCGCCAGCAGAACTTCGGGACAGGGGGCTGTCGGGGAGCTGTTTTTT
14	NA	NA	TRBV10-3	TRBJ2-5	CAISAEGNQETQYF	TGTGCCATCAGTGCGGAGGGGAACCAAGAGACCCAGTACTTC
20	TRBD2	once	TRBV7-8	TRBJ2-3	CASSRGDSGSAQYSTDTQYF	TGTGCCAGCAGCCGAGGGGATAGCGGGTCTGCGCAATATAGCACAGATACGCAGTATTTT
14	NA	once	TRBV6-5	TRBJ2-7	CASSYFVSRGEQYF	TGTGCCAGCAGTTACTTTGTTTCAAGGGGCGAGCAGTACTTC
15	TRBD2	NA	TRBV2	TRBJ2-1	CASSVREGPLNEQFF	TGTGCCAGCAGTGTACGGGAGGGCCCGTTGAATGAGCAGTTCTTC
15	TRBD1	NA	TRBV2	TRBJ1-1	CASSVASGGATEAFF	TGTGCCAGCAGTGTTGCTTCAGGGGGCGCGACTGAAGCTTTCTTT
12	NA	NA	TRBV29-1	TRBJ2-7	CSVEDVGYEQYF	TGCAGCGTTGAAGATGTCGGCTACGAGCAGTACTTC
16	NA	NA	TRBV11-2	TRBJ1-1	CASSLVIGNGNTEAFF	TGTGCCAGCAGCTTAGTAATTGGTAACGGGAACACTGAAGCTTTCTTT
17	TRBD2	few	TRBV9	TRBJ2-1	CASSATSGRDSYNEQFF	TGTGCCAGCAGCGCGACTAGCGGGAGGGATTCCTACAATGAGCAGTTCTTC
13	NA	NA	TRBV28	TRBJ2-1	CASKGTWRNEQFF	TGTGCCAGCAAAGGCACATGGAGAAATGAGCAGTTCTTC
17	TRBD2	NA	TRBV7-9	TRBJ2-3	CASRGLAGGYITDTQYF	TGTGCCAGCAGGGGACTAGCGGGGGGATATATCACAGATACGCAGTATTTT
16	NA	NA	TRBV19	TRBJ2-7	CASSISSEGLPYEQYF	TGTGCCAGTAGTATAAGCTCGGAGGGCCTACCATACGAGCAGTACTTC
12	NA	NA	TRBV19	TRBJ2-1	CASSIGQNEQFF	TGTGCCAGTAGTATAGGCCAGAATGAGCAGTTCTTC
14	NA	NA	TRBV9	TRBJ2-3	CASSGSGGTDTQYF	TGTGCCAGCAGCGGATCAGGGGGCACAGATACGCAGTATTTT
14	NA	few	TRBV6-5	TRBJ1-5	CASSYSTEGEPQHF	TGTGCCAGCAGTTACTCGACGGAGGGTGAGCCCCAGCATTTT
15	NA	NA	TRBV27	TRBJ1-1	CASSLGGWMNTEAFF	TGTGCCAGCAGTTTAGGCGGGTGGATGAACACTGAAGCTTTCTTT
14	TRBD2	NA	TRBV28	TRBJ2-6	CASIAAGEANVLTF	TGTGCCAGCATAGCGGCGGGAGAGGCCAACGTCCTGACTTTC
12	NA	NA	TRBV15	TRBJ2-1	CATSIFYNEQFF	TGTGCCACCAGCATATTTTATAATGAGCAGTTCTTC
15	TRBD1	once	TRBV11-2	TRBJ2-5	CASSSGQGGQETQYF	TGTGCCAGCAGCTCAGGACAGGGTGGGCAAGAGACCCAGTACTTC
18	TRBD1	few	TRBV27	TRBJ1-5	CASSFLPGQGNPRQPQHF	TGTGCCAGCAGTTTCCTACCGGGACAGGGGAATCCCAGGCAGCCCCAGCATTTT
13	NA	NA	TRBV18	TRBJ1-5	CASSSDRYQPQHF	TGTGCCAGCTCATCAGACAGGTACCAGCCCCAGCATTTT
16	TRBD2	few	TRBV7-2	TRBJ2-7	CASSVVASGGTYEQYF	TGTGCCAGCAGCGTAGTGGCTAGCGGTGGAACCTACGAGCAGTACTTC
14	TRBD2	NA	TRBV27	TRBJ2-7	CATAPGLGAYEQYF	TGTGCCACCGCCCCGGGACTAGGAGCCTACGAGCAGTACTTC
14	NA	few	TRBV30	TRBJ2-7	CAWRVEGTSYEQYF	TGTGCCTGGAGGGTTGAGGGGACAAGCTACGAGCAGTACTTC
15	TRBD1	few	TRBV28	TRBJ2-2	CASRRQGALTGELFF	TGTGCCAGCAGGCGACAGGGGGCCCTCACCGGGGAGCTGTTTTTT
13	NA	NA	TRBV6-1	TRBJ2-7	CASSDQGTYEQYF	TGTGCCAGCAGTGATCAGGGAACCTACGAGCAGTACTTC
14	NA	few	TRBV5-1	TRBJ2-5	CASSLAAVQETQYF	TGCGCCAGCAGCTTGGCCGCAGTTCAAGAGACCCAGTACTTC
16	NA	once	TRBV2	TRBJ1-4	CASSEAGGPTGEKLFF	TGTGCCAGCAGTGAAGCTGGCGGTCCAACAGGTGAAAAACTGTTTTTT
15	NA	NA	TRBV28	TRBJ2-5	CASSLNGGAEETQYF	TGTGCCAGCAGTTTGAATGGGGGCGCCGAAGAGACCCAGTACTTC
14	NA	NA	TRBV11-2	TRBJ2-7	CASSPLRGGYEQYF	TGTGCCAGCAGCCCCCTGCGGGGTGGCTACGAGCAGTACTTC
14	NA	NA	TRBV4-3	TRBJ1-2	CASSPNTVGYGYTF	TGCGCCAGCAGCCCTAACACCGTCGGGTATGGCTACACCTTC
14	TRBD1	NA	TRBV5-1	TRBJ2-7	CASSLGQGEYEQYF	TGCGCCAGCAGCTTGGGACAGGGGGAGTACGAGCAGTACTTC